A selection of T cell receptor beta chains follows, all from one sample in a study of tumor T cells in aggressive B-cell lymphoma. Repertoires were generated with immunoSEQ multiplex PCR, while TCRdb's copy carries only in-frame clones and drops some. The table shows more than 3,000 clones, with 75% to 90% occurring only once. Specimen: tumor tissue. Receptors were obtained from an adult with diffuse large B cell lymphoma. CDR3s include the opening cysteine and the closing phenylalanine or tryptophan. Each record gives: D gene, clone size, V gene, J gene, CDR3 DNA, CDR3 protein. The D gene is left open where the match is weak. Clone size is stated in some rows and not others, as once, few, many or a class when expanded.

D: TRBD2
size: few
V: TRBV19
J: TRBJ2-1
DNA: TGTGCCAGTAGTGGACTAGCGGGGCTTTCGGGTGAGCAGTTCTTC
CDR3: CASSGLAGLSGEQFF

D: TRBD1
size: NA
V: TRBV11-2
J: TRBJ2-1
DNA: TGTGCCAGCAGCTCGGGACAGGGTGGCGATGAGCAGTTCTTC
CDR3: CASSSGQGGDEQFF

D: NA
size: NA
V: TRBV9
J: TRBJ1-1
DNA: TGTGCCAGCAGCGTAGGCGGGAATTTGAACACTGAAGCTTTCTTT
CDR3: CASSVGGNLNTEAFF

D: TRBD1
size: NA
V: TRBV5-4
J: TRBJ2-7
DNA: TGTGCCAGCAGCTTCGGGACAGGGGGATGGCAGTACTTC
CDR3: CASSFGTGGWQYF

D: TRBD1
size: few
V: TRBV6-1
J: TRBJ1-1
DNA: TGTGCCAGTACAGGGGGTACTGAAGCTTTCTTT
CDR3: CASTGGTEAFF

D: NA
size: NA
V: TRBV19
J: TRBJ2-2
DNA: TGTGCCAGTAATGTCGGTTTCAACACCGGGGAGCTGTTTTTT
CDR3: CASNVGFNTGELFF

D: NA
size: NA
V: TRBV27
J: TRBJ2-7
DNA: TGTGCCAGCAGTTTATTCAGGGCATACGAGCAGTACTTC
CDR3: CASSLFRAYEQYF

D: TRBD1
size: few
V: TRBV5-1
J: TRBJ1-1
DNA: TGCGCCAGCAGCTTACGGACAGGAGGGAACACTGAAGCTTTCTTT
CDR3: CASSLRTGGNTEAFF

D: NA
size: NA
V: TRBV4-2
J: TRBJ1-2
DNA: TGTGCCAGCAGCCAAGATCGGGGTTCCTATGGCTACACCTTC
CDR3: CASSQDRGSYGYTF

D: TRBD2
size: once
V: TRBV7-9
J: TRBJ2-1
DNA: TGTACCAGCAGCTTATCGGGACTAGGGACATCGTATGAGCAGTTCTTC
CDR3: CTSSLSGLGTSYEQFF

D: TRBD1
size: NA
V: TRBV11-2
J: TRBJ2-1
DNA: TGTGCCAGCAGCTTAAAAAGGGACAGCAATGAGCAGTTCTTC
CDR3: CASSLKRDSNEQFF

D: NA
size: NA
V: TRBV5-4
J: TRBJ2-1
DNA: TGTGCCAGCAGACATTGGGACTTGATAAAATCGAGTGAGCAGTTCTTC
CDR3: CASRHWDLIKSSEQFF

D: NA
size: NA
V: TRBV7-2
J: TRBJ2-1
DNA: TGTGCCAGCAGCTCGCAGGGGTACAATGAGCAGTTCTTC
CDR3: CASSSQGYNEQFF

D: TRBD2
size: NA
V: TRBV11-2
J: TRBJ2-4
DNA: TGTGCCAGCAGCTTTTCGATACGGGAGGCTGGGGACATTCAGTACTTC
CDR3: CASSFSIREAGDIQYF

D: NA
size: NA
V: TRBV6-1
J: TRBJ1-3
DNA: TGTGCCAGCAGTGAAGCTTTGACAGTCCCTGGAAACACCATATATTTT
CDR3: CASSEALTVPGNTIYF

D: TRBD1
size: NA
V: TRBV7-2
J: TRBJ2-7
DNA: TGTGCCAGCAGCTCCCGACAGGGTAGTTCCTACGAGCAGTACTTC
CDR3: CASSSRQGSSYEQYF

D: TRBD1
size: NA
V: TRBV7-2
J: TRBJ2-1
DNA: TGTGCCAGCAGCGTAGCAGGGGGCGCAAGCAATGAGCAGTTCTTC
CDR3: CASSVAGGASNEQFF

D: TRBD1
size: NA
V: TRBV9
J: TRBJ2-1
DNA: TGTGCCAGCAGCGTGGGGACAGTTGGGAATTACAATGAGCAGTTCTTC
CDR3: CASSVGTVGNYNEQFF

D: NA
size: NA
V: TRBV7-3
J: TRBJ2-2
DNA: TGTGCCAGCAGCTTAAGAGGGTCCGGGGAGCTGTTTTTT
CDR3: CASSLRGSGELFF

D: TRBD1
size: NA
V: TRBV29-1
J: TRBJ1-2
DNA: TGCAGCGTTGAGGTATACAGGGGGCGCTCCTATGGCTACACCTTC
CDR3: CSVEVYRGRSYGYTF

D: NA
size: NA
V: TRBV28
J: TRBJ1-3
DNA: TGTGCCAGCAGTCTCAGGGGATGGGGCTCTGGAAACACCATATATTTT
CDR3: CASSLRGWGSGNTIYF

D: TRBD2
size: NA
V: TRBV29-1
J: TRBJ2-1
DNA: TGCAGCGTTGAAAGGCTAGCGGGGGGGGGCGAGCAGTTCTTC
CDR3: CSVERLAGGGEQFF

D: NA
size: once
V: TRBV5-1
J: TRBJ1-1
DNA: TGCGCCAGCAGCCCAGAGGGACTGATGAACACTGAAGCTTTCTTT
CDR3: CASSPEGLMNTEAFF

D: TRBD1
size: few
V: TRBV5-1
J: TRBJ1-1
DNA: TGCGCCAGCAGCTTGAGGGACAGGGGTGAAGCTTTCTTT
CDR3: CASSLRDRGEAFF

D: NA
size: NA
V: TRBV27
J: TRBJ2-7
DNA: TGTGCCAGCAGTTTAGGGCAGGGGTTCGGCGAGCAGTACTTC
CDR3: CASSLGQGFGEQYF

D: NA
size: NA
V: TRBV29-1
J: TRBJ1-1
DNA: TGCAGCGCCGTCCCAACCCCGGGGGTCACTGAAGCTTTCTTT
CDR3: CSAVPTPGVTEAFF

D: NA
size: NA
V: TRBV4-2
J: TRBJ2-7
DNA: TGTGCCAGCAGCCAAGGTTGGCAGTCCTCCTACGAGCAGTACTTC
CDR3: CASSQGWQSSYEQYF

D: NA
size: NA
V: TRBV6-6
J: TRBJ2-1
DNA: TGTGCCAGCAGACCCGGGAATGAGCAGTTCTTC
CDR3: CASRPGNEQFF

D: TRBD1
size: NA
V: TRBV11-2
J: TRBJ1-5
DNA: TGTGCCAGCAGCGTGGACAGGGTCAATCAGCCCCAGCATTTT
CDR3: CASSVDRVNQPQHF

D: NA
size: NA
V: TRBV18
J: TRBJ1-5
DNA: TGTGCCAGCTCACGGCCGGGTGTATCGCCCCAGCATTTT
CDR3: CASSRPGVSPQHF

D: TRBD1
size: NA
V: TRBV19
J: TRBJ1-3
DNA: TGTGCCAGTAGTATGTACGGGACAGCCTCTAGAAACACCATATATTTT
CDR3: CASSMYGTASRNTIYF

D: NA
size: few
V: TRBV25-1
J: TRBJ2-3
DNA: TGTGCCAGCAGTCCCCTCAGGGCTGATTATGCAGATACGCAGTATTTT
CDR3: CASSPLRADYADTQYF

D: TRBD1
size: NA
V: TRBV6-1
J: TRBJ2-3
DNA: TGTGCCAGCAGTGATTTACCGGGACAGTCCATAAGGGATACGCAGTATTTT
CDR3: CASSDLPGQSIRDTQYF

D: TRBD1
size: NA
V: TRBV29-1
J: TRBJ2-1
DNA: TGCAGCGTGACCCCGGGACAGGAGCAGTTCTTC
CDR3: CSVTPGQEQFF

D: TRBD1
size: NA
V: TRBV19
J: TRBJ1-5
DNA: TGTGCCAGTAGTTCGGGACAGGTTAGCAATCAGCCCCAGCATTTT
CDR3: CASSSGQVSNQPQHF

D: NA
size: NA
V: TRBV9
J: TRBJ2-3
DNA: TGTGCCAGCAGCCGATCCGGCGGGCCCACAGATACGCAGTATTTT
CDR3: CASSRSGGPTDTQYF

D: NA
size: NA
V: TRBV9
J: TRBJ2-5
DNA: TGTGCCAGCAGCGTACGAAGTGGGGGGGCCCAAGAGACCCAGTACTTC
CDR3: CASSVRSGGAQETQYF

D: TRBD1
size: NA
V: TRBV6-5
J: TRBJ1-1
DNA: TGTGCCAGCAGTCAACCGCGACAGGGGTGGATTGAAGCTTTCTTT
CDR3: CASSQPRQGWIEAFF

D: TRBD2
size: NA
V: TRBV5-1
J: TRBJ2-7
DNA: TGCGCCAGCGCCGCGGGGGGGAGCTCCTACGAGCAGTACTTC
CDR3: CASAAGGSSYEQYF

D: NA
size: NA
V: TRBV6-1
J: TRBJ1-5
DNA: TGTGCCAGCAGCAGGAATCAGCCCCAGCATTTT
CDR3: CASSRNQPQHF

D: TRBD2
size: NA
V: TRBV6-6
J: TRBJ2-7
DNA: TGTGCCAGCAGTTACATGCGGGAGGGCCCATACGAGCAGTACTTC
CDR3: CASSYMREGPYEQYF

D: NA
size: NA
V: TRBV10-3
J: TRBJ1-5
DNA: TGTGCCATCAGTGACTGGGGGGACAATCAGCCCCAGCATTTT
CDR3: CAISDWGDNQPQHF

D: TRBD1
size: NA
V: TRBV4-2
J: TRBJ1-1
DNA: TGTGCCAGCAGCCCTTTCAGGGGGACTGAAGCTTTCTTT
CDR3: CASSPFRGTEAFF

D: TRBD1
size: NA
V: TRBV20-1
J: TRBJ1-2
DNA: TGCAGTGCGCGGACAGGGACCGGCTACACCTTC
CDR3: CSARTGTGYTF

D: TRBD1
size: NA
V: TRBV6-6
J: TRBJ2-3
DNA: TGTGCCAGCAGTTTGGGACAGTTAACAGATACGCAGTATTTT
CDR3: CASSLGQLTDTQYF